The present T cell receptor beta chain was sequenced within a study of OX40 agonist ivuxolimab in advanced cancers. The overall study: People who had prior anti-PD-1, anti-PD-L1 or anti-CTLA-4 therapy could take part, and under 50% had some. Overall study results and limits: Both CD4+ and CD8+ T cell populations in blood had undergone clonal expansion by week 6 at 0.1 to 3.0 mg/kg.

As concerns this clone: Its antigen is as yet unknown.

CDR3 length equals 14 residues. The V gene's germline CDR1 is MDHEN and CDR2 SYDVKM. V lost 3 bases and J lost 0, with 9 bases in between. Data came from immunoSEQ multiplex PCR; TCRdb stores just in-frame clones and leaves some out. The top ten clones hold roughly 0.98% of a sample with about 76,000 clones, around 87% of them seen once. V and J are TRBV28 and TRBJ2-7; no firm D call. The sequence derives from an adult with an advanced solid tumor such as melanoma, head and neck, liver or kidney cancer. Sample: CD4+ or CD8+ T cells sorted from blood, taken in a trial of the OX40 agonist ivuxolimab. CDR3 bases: TGTGCCAGCAGTTTGTTGCGGAACTCCTACGAGCAGTACTTC. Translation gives CASSLLRNSYEQYF.